This TCR beta chain was documented in a study of T cell responses to AZD1222 COVID-19 vaccine. Study results and caveats: White British donors predominated, females outnumbered males, and clonal diversity was possibly underestimated.

For this clone: What it recognizes is unknown.

Sequencing used immunoSEQ multiplex PCR; TCRdb keeps in-frame clones, though not all of them. The sample yields some 150,000 clones, around 88% seen once. The germline CDR1 and CDR2 sequences are KGHSH and LQKENI. The CDR3 totals 13 residues. V shed 3 bases and J shed 0 bases, with 5 bases lying between them. This rearrangement joins TRBV18 to TRBJ1-1; D ambiguous. The sequencing here drew on peripheral blood, taken on day 0 of AZD1222 vaccination. The receptor was isolated from an adult in good health. CDR3 sequence reads: CASSPELNTEAFF. In nucleotides, the CDR3 is TGTGCCAGCTCACCGGAGCTGAACACTGAAGCTTTCTTT.